This T cell receptor beta chain comes out of a study of cytomegalovirus exposure and HLA in healthy donors. Germline V gene data show CDR1 as KGHSH and CDR2 as LQKENI. V was cut by 3 bases and J by 2 bases, with 5 bases left in between. The CDR3 loop spans 12 amino acids. Overall study findings and caveats: With further analysis later on, most CMV-associated TCR beta chains appeared HLA-restricted.

Researchers ran the PCR with 60 Vbeta and 13 Jbeta primers. Libraries were prepared by immunoSEQ multiplex PCR; TCRdb keeps only in-frame clonotypes and omits some of them. Found here are some 180,000 clones, around 80% of them singletons; the top ten hold approximately 1.4%. This clone was seen a single time. Its specificity is not known. The gene calls are TRBV18 and TRBJ2-7, with D possibly being TRBD2 (5 bases). The sample comprised PBMCs. The sequence derives from a man aged 18 to 35 in good health and CMV-seronegative. CDR3 loop: CASSPGAYEQYF. In DNA form, the CDR3 reads TGTGCCAGCTCACCCGGGGCCTACGAGCAGTACTTC.